This T cell receptor (beta chain) was profiled in a study of blood T cells in healthy people across ages. A few counts support this clonotype. PBMCs were isolated at a quantity of at least 7 million per sample. The CDR3 totals 15 residues. Germline-derived CDR1 and CDR2 are SGHAT and FQNNGV. Trimming took 5 bases from V and 0 from J, leaving 11 bases between them. A second PCR, run for about 7 to 11 cycles, used a sample-barcoded 5' primer plus a J-beta primer mix. Every cDNA molecule bore a tag from a template-switch adaptor containing 12 random nucleotides. All samples yielded 2.5 million or more CDR3-containing paired-end reads. One entry per CDR3 protein results from TCRdb running MiXCR on the 5' RACE reads. The data contain approximately 940,000 distinct CDR3 sequences, roughly 50% of them singletons.

This TCR came from a man aged 25 to 45 in good health. The sample taken for sequencing was blood. This rearrangement joins TRBV11-2 to TRBJ2-1; D possibly corresponds to TRBD2 (6 bases). DNA of the CDR3: TGTGCCAGCAGCCGGGCGGGGAGCTCCTACAATGAGCAGTTCTTC. It translates to CASSRAGSSYNEQFF.